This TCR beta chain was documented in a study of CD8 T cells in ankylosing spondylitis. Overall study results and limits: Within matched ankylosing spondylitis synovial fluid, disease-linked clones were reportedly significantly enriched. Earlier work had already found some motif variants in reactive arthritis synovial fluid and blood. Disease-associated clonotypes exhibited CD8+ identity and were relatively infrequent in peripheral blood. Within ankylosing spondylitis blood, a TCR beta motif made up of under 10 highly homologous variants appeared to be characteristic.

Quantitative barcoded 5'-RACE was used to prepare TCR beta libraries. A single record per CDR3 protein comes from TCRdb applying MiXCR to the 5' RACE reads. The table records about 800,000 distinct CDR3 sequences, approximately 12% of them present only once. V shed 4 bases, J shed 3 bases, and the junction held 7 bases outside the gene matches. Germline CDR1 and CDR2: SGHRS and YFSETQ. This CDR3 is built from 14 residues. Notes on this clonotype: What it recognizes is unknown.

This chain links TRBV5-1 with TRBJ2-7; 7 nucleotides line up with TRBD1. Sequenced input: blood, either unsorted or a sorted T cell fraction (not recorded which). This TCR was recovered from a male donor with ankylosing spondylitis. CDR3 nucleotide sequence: TGCGCCAGCAGCGGACGGGACAGAAACTACGAGCAGTACTTC. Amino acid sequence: CASSGRDRNYEQYF. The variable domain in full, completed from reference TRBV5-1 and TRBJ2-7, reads KAGVTQTPRYLIKTRGQQVTLSCSPISGHRSVSWYQQTPGQGLQFLFEYFSETQRNKGNFPGRFSGRQFSNSRSEMNVSTLELGDSALYLCASSGRDRNYEQYFGPGTRLTVT.